The source of this TCR beta chain is a study of blood T cell repertoires in COVID-19. About the study: Acute and convalescent COVID-19 samples came from the United States, Italy and Spain. T cells, B-cell-depleted T cells, or PBMCs provided the cDNA or gDNA that served as material.

In germline, CDR1 is SNHLY, CDR2 FYNNEI. The CDR3 contains 13 residues. The V gene lost 5 bases and the J gene lost 8 bases, with 13 bases spanning the gap. Authors' methods: Reference gene primer amplification gave estimated nucleated cell counts. The table came from immunoSEQ multiplex PCR; TCRdb's copy has only in-frame clones and leaves some out. V, J and clone size reflect that table, while D and trimming were determined from the DNA. The top ten hold about 10% of the sample, which has fewer than 150,000 clones, 88% seen once. The sequencing input was peripheral blood. The sequence came from a man over 45 with active or convalescent COVID-19. The chain links TRBV2 to TRBJ1-5; weak D call: TRBD1 (5 bases). In nucleotides, the CDR3 is TGTGCCAGCAGTCCCGGGACTGCCAAGCCCCAGCATTTT. Translated: CASSPGTAKPQHF.